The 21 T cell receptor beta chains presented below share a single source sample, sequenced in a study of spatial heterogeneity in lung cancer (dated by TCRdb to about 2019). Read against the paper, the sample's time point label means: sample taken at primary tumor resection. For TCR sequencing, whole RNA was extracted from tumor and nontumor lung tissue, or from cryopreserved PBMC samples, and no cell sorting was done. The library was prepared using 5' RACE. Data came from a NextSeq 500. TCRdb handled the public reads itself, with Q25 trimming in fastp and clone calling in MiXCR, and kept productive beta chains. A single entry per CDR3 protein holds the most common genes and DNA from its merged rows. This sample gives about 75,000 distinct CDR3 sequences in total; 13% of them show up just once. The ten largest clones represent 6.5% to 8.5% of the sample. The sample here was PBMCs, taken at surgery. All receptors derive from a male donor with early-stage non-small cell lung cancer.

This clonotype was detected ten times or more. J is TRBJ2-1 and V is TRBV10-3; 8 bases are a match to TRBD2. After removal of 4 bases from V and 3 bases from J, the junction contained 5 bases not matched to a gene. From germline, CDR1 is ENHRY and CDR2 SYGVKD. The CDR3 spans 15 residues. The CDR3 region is CAISGPAGDYNEQFF. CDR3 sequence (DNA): TGTGCCATCAGTGGGCCAGCGGGGGACTACAATGAGCAGTTCTTC.

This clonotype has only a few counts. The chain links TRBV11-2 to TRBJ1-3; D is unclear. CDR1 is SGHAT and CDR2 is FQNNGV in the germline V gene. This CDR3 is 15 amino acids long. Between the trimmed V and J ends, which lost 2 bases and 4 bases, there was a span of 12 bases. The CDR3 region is CASSLSLLAGNTIYF. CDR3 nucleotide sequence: TGTGCCAGCAGCTTATCTCTCTTGGCCGGAAACACCATATATTTT.

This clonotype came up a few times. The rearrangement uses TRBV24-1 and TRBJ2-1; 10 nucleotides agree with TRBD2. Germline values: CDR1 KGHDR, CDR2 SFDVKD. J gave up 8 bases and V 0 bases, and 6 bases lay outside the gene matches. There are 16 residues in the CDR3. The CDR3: CATSDLGLAGEYEQFF. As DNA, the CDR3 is TGTGCCACCAGTGATTTGGGGCTAGCGGGAGAGTATGAGCAGTTCTTC.

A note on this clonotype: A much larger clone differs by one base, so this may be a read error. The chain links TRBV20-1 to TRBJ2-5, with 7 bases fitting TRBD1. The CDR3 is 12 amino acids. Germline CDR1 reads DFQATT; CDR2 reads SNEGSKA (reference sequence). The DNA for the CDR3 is TGCGGTGCTATAGGGACAGAAGAGACCCAGTACTTC. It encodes CGAIGTEETQYF.

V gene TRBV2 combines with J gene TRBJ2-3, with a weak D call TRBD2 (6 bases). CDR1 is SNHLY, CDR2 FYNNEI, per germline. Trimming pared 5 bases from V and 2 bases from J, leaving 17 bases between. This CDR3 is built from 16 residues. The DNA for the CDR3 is TGTGCCAGCAGTCGTTGGAGGGAGGTGGTCACAGATACGCAGTATTTT. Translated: CASSRWREVVTDTQYF.

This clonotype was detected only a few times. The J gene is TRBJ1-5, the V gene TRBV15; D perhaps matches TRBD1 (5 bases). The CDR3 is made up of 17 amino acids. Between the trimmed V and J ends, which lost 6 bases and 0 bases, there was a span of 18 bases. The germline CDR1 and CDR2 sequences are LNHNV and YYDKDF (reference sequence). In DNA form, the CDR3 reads TGTGCCACCAGTCGCACGGGGCGATTAGGTAGCAATCAGCCCCAGCATTTT. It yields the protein CATSRTGRLGSNQPQHF.

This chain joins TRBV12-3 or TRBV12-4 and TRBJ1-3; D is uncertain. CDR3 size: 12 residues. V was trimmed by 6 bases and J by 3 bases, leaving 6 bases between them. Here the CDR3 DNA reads TGTGCCAGCAGGAGTGATGGAAACACCATATATTTT. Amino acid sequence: CASRSDGNTIYF.

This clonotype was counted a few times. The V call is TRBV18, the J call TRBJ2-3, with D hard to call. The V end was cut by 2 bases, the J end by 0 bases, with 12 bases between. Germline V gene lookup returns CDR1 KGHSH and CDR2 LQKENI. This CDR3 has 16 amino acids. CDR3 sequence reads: CASSPAARASTDTQYF. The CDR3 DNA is TGTGCCAGCTCACCAGCTGCCAGAGCTAGCACAGATACGCAGTATTTT.

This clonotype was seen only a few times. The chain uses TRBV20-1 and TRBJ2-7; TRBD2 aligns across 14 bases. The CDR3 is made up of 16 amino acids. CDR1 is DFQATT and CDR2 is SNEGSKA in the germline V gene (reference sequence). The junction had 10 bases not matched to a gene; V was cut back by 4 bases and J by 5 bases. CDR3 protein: CSAILGLAGVGHEQYF. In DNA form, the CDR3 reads TGCAGTGCTATCCTGGGACTAGCGGGAGTAGGCCACGAGCAGTACTTC.

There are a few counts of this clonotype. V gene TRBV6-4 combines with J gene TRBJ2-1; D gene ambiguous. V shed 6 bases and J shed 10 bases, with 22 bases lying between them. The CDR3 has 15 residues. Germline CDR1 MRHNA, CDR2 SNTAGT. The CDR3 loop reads CASSLEKVQSGEQFF. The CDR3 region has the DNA TGTGCCAGCAGCCTAGAGAAGGTACAATCTGGAGAGCAGTTCTTC.

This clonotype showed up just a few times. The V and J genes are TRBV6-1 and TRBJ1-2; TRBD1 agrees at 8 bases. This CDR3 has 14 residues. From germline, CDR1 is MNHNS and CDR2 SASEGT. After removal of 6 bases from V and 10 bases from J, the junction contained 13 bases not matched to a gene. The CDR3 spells CASSVGGQVSHYTF. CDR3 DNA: TGTGCCAGCAGCGTCGGGGGACAGGTATCCCACTACACCTTC.

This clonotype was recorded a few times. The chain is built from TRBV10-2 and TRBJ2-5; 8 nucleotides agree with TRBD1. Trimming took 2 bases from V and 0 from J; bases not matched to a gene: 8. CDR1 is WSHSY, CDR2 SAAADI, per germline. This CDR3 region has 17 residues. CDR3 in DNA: TGCGCCAGCAGTGAGCCAGGACAGGGCCCTTACCAAGAGACCCAGTACTTC. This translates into CASSEPGQGPYQETQYF.

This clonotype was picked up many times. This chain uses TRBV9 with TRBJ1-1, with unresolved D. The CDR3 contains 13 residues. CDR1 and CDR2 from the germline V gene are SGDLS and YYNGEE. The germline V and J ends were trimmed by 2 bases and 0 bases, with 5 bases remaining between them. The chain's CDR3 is CASSVEVNTEAFF. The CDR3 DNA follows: TGTGCCAGCAGCGTGGAGGTGAACACTGAAGCTTTCTTT.

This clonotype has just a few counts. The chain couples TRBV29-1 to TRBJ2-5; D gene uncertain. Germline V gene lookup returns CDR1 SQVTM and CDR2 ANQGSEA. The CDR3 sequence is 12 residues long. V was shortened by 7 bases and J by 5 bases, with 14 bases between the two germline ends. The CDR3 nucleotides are TGCAGCGCCGCTAACACGGCCGAGACCCAGTACTTC. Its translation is CSAANTAETQYF. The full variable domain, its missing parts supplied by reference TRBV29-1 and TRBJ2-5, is SAVISQKPSRDICQRGTSLTIQCQVDSQVTMMFWYRQQPGQSLTLIATANQGSEATYESGFVIDKFPISRPNLTFSTLTVSNMSPEDSSIYLCSAANTAETQYFGPGTRLLVL.

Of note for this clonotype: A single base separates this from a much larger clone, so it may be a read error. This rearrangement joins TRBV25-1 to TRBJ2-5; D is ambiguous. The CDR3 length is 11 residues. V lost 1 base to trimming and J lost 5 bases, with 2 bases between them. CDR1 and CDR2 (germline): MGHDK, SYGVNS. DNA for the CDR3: TGTGCCAGCAGTGAATCGGAGACCCAGTACTTC. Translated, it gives CASSESETQYF.

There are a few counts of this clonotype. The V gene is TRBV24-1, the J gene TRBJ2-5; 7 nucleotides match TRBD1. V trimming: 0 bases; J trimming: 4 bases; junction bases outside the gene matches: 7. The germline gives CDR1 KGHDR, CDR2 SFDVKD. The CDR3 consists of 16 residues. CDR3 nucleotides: TGTGCCACCAGTGATTTGAGGGGACAGAACCGAGAGACCCAGTACTTC. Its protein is CATSDLRGQNRETQYF.

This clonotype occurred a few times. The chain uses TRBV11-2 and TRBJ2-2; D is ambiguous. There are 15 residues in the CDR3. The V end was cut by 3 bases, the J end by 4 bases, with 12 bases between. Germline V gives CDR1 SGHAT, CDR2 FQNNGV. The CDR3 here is CASSFSPLGTGELFF. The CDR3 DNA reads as TGTGCCAGCAGCTTTTCCCCTTTGGGCACCGGGGAGCTGTTTTTT.

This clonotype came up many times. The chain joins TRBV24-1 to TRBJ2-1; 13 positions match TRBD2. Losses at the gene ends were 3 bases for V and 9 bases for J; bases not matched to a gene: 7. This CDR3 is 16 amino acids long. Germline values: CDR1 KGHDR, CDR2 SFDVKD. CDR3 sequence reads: CATSDIGTSGKGEQFF. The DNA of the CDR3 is TGTGCCACCAGTGATATTGGGACTAGCGGGAAGGGTGAGCAGTTCTTC.

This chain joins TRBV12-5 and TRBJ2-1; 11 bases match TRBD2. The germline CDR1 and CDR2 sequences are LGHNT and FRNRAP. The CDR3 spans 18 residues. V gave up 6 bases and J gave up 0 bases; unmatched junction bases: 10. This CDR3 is CASGTSGRITRSYNEQFF. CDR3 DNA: TGTGCTAGTGGCACTAGCGGGAGAATTACACGCTCCTACAATGAGCAGTTCTTC. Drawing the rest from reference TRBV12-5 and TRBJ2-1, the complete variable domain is DARVTQTPRHKVTEMGQEVTMRCQPILGHNTVFWYRQTMMQGLELLAYFRNRAPLDDSGMPKDRFSAEMPDATLATLKIQPSEPRDSAVYFCASGTSGRITRSYNEQFFGPGTRLTVL.

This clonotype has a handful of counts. DNA of the CDR3: TGCAGCGCGAAAAGACAGGGGGCGAATGGCTACACCTTC. This encodes CSAKRQGANGYTF. This chain links TRBV29-1 with TRBJ1-2, with TRBD1 identical over 10 bases. CDR1 is SQVTM, CDR2 ANQGSEA, per germline. V lost 7 bases and J lost 6; bases outside the gene matches: 8. This CDR3 has 13 amino acids.

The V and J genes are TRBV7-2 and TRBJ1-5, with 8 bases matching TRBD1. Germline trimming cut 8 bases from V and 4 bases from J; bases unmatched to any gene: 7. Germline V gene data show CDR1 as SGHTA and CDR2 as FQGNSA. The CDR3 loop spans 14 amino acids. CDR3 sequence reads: CASVDRAANQPQHF. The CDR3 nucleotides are TGTGCCAGCGTGGACAGGGCGGCGAATCAGCCCCAGCATTTT. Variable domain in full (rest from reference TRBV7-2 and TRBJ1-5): GAGVSQSPSNKVTEKGKDVELRCDPISGHTALYWYRQSLGQGLEFLIYFQGNSAPDKSGLPSDRFSAERTGGSVSTLTIQRTQQEDSAVYLCASVDRAANQPQHFGDGTRLSIL.